This TCR beta chain was recovered during a study of cytomegalovirus exposure and HLA in healthy donors. The PCR used 60 Vbeta and 13 Jbeta primers. TCRdb keeps only in-frame clones here, not all; method: immunoSEQ multiplex PCR. In the table there are around 170,000 clones, approximately 79% of which are singletons. CDR1 is MNHNS, CDR2 SASEGT, per germline. V shed 10 bases and J 4 bases; nucleotides not matched to a gene: 9. The CDR3 is 14 residues long. This clone was seen once. As yet, its antigen is unknown. Study results and limitations: As was reported, the HLA-A and HLA-B alleles of most subjects were accurately predicted from TCR beta sequences. In vitro assays verified that a few CMV-associated chains recognized CMV antigens specifically. Across donors, most TCRs were seen rarely, yet some public ones were widespread.

The source material was PBMCs. The V gene is TRBV6-1, the J gene TRBJ1-4; 7 bases align to TRBD1. This sequence originates from a middle-aged man in good health and CMV-seropositive. This CDR3 reads CATNRDSINEKLFF. In nucleotides, the CDR3 is TGTGCCACCAACCGGGACAGCATTAATGAAAAACTGTTTTTT.